The present TCR beta chain was sequenced within a study of CD8 T cells in Susac syndrome. The CDR3 has 17 amino acids. J lost 5 bases, V lost 4 bases, and 12 bases had no gene match. Germline values: CDR1 LGHDT, CDR2 YNNKEL (reference sequence). Reverse transcription used 0.5 to 1 ug RNA and random hexamers. TCRdb recomputed calls from the immunoSEQ multiplex PCR reads with MiXCR, one row per CDR3 protein. The table lists about 250,000 distinct CDR3 sequences, roughly 93% of them singletons. The study sequenced TCR beta in blood CD8+ and CD4+ T cells. This sequence was found in a human donor with multiple sclerosis. The material sequenced was CD4+ T cells from PBMCs. The rearrangement uses TRBV3-1 and TRBJ2-3; TRBD2 aligns across 10 bases. The CDR3 bases are TGTGCCAGCAGCCGCAACGGCCCTAGCGGGAGAATAGATACGCAGTATTTT. Translation: CASSRNGPSGRIDTQYF.